The rows below give T cell receptor beta chains drawn from one sample of a study of graft-versus-host responses after intestinal transplantation. TCRdb keeps only in-frame clones here, not all; method: immunoSEQ multiplex PCR. The sample carries nearly 25,000 clones, roughly 43% recorded once. This specimen was alloreactive CD4+ T cells from a mixed lymphocyte reaction culture, taken before intestinal transplant. These receptors all stem from a human patient who received an intestinal transplant. Each CDR3 is given with its conserved first and last residue. D genes are given only for firm matches. Size is omitted from some rows. Given values are once, few, many or a class for expanded clones.

-	TRBV5-6	TRBJ2-3	TRBD2	TGTGCCAGCAGCTTGACGGGAGGGCCGAGGGATACGCAGTATTTT	CASSLTGGPRDTQYF
few	TRBV6-5	TRBJ2-7	-	TGTGCCAGCAGCCCACAGGGAGCTGTAGTCTACGAGCAGTACTTC	CASSPQGAVVYEQYF
-	TRBV6-1	TRBJ2-3	TRBD2	TGTGCCAGCAGTCGGACTAGCGGGAGGACAGATACGCAGTATTTT	CASSRTSGRTDTQYF
few	TRBV6-4	TRBJ2-3	TRBD1	TGTGCCAGCCTTGGCCCTCTCACGCCAGACAGGGGACACCGCACAGATACGCAGTATTTT	CASLGPLTPDRGHRTDTQYF
few	TRBV28	TRBJ2-5	-	TGTGCCAGCAGTCGTAGTAGCCCCGGTGGAGAGACCCAGTACTTC	CASSRSSPGGETQYF
-	TRBV5-6	TRBJ1-6	-	TGTGCCAGCAGCTTCCAGGCATATTCACCCCTCCACTTT	CASSFQAYSPLHF
few	TRBV4-2	TRBJ1-2	-	TGTGCCAGCAGCCAAGATGACTTCTATGGCTACACCTTC	CASSQDDFYGYTF
-	TRBV30	TRBJ1-6	TRBD1	TGTGCCTGGAGTGTAGGGCAGGGGGCACCCCTCCACTTT	CAWSVGQGAPLHF
-	TRBV7-8	TRBJ1-6	TRBD1	TGTGCCAGCAGCTTTACAGGGGAGGATTCACCCCTCCACTTT	CASSFTGEDSPLHF
-	TRBV29-1	TRBJ2-2	TRBD2	TGCAGCGTCGGGACTAGTGGGACCGGGGAGCTGTTTTTT	CSVGTSGTGELFF
-	TRBV5-4	TRBJ2-3	-	TGTGCCAGCAGCTTTGGGTTGGTGGCAGGCCACACAGATACGCAGTATTTT	CASSFGLVAGHTDTQYF
-	TRBV5-4	TRBJ1-1	TRBD1	TGTGCCAGCAGCTTGGCGCCAGGGGGTGAAGCTTTCTTT	CASSLAPGGEAFF
-	TRBV6-5	TRBJ1-1	-	TGTGCCAGCAGTCAGGGGACTGAAGCTTTCTTT	CASSQGTEAFF
-	TRBV28	TRBJ1-2	TRBD1	TGTGCCAGCAGTTTGGGGGACAGGGGCTATGGCTACACCTTC	CASSLGDRGYGYTF
-	TRBV4-2	TRBJ1-5	-	TGTGCCAGCAGCCAAAATGGTCGGAGGGACCAGCCCCAGCATTTT	CASSQNGRRDQPQHF
-	TRBV12-2	TRBJ1-5	-	TGTGCAAGTCGCTTACAGGATAGCAATCAGCCCCAGCATTTT	CASRLQDSNQPQHF
-	TRBV11-3	TRBJ1-3	-	TGTGCCAGCAGCAGCAGGATCAAAACTGGAAACACCATATATTTT	CASSSRIKTGNTIYF
-	TRBV7-6	TRBJ1-1	TRBD1	TGTGCCAGCAGCACCCAGGGGGCCATGAACACTGAAGCTTTCTTT	CASSTQGAMNTEAFF
-	TRBV7-6	TRBJ2-2	-	TGTGCCAGCAGCTTAGAAGCCCTTAGGAACACCGGGGAGCTGTTTTTT	CASSLEALRNTGELFF
-	TRBV28	TRBJ2-5	-	TGTGCCAGCAGTTTTTTGGACCGGACAAATTCCCAGTACTTC	CASSFLDRTNSQYF
-	TRBV7-9	TRBJ1-1	TRBD1	TGTGCCAGCAGCTTAGGAATCCAGGGGGTGAGCGGTGCTTTCTTT	CASSLGIQGVSGAFF
few	TRBV7-2	TRBJ1-5	-	TGTGCCAGCAGCTTGAGCAGGGCAGAGCCCCAGCATTTT	CASSLSRAEPQHF